The 22 T cell receptor beta chains given below trace back to one sample, sequenced in a study of blood T cell repertoires in COVID-19. Using immunoSEQ multiplex PCR, the repertoire was profiled, and TCRdb retains in-frame clones only, with some absent. The repertoire includes about 81,000 clones, about nine tenths of them detected once, and roughly 12% sits in the top ten. The sample taken for sequencing was peripheral blood. The receptors derive from a man aged 70-80 years with active or convalescent COVID-19.

This rearrangement joins TRBV6-5 to TRBJ2-6; a weak D match, TRBD2 (6 bases). The V gene's germline CDR1 is MNHEY and CDR2 SVGAGI. The V end lost 7 bases, the J end lost 2 bases, and 12 bases lay between the germline ends. This CDR3 is built from 15 residues. CDR3 in DNA: TGTGCCAGCACCCCCTGGGGGGCTGGGGCCAACGTCCTGACTTTC. Protein sequence: CASTPWGAGANVLTF.

The chain has TRBV5-4 and TRBJ2-1; TRBD2 aligns across 11 bases. Trimming removed 0 bases from V and 4 bases from J; junction bases left unmatched: 0. Per germline, CDR1 SGHNT and CDR2 YYREEE (reference sequence). This CDR3 is 15 amino acids long. CDR3 nucleotides: TGTGCCAGCAGCTTGGCTAGCGGGGGGTACAATGAGCAGTTCTTC. Its protein is CASSLASGGYNEQFF.

In this sample, this clone turned up a few times. The rearrangement joins TRBV4-1 to TRBJ1-2, with D maybe TRBD1 (6 bases). The CDR3 covers 15 residues. Trimming pared 5 bases from V and 4 bases from J, leaving 17 bases between. Germline-derived CDR1 and CDR2 are MGHRA and YSYEKL. The CDR3 DNA is TGCGCCAGCAGCGCCCCCGGGACAAGGAGCTATGGCTACACCTTC. As protein: CASSAPGTRSYGYTF.

This clone turned up a few times. The chain has TRBV30 and TRBJ1-2, with D maybe TRBD1 (6 bases). From germline, CDR1 is GTSNPN and CDR2 SVGIG (reference sequence). Trimming left V 5 bases short and J 11 bases short, with 15 bases between. The CDR3 runs to 11 residues. Here the CDR3 reads CAWFRGARYTF. CDR3 bases: TGTGCCTGGTTTCGGGGGGCTAGGTACACCTTC. Full variable domain (rest looked up from reference TRBV30 and TRBJ1-2): SQTIHQWPATLVQPVGSPLSLECTVEGTSNPNLYWYRQAAGRGLQLLFYSVGIGQISSEVPQNLSASRPQDRQFILSSKKLLLSDSGFYLCAWFRGARYTFGSGTRLTVV.

This chain links TRBV6-2 or TRBV6-3 with TRBJ2-7; weak D call: TRBD2 (6 bases). CDR3 length equals 13 residues. V dropped 2 bases and J dropped 4 bases, with 9 bases sitting between them. Germline-derived CDR1 and CDR2 are MNHEY and SVGEGT. In DNA form, the CDR3 reads TGTGCCAGCAGTTACAGGGGAGGATACGAGCAGTACTTC. This translates into CASSYRGGYEQYF.

The chain combines TRBV7-6 with TRBJ1-4; no definite D call. Germline V gives CDR1 SGHVS, CDR2 FNYEAQ. The V and J ends lost 5 bases and 4 bases respectively, with 14 bases between them. This CDR3 contains 15 residues. Written as DNA, the CDR3 is TGTGCCAGCAGCCCAAACGCGGCTAATAATGAAAAACTGTTTTTT. Protein: CASSPNAANNEKLFF. The entire variable domain, with the rest obtained from reference TRBV7-6 and TRBJ1-4, is as follows: GAGVSQSPRYKVTKRGQDVALRCDPISGHVSLYWYRQALGQGPEFLTYFNYEAQQDKSGLPNDRFSAERPEGSISTLTIQRTEQRDSAMYRCASSPNAANNEKLFFGSGTQLSVL.

The rearrangement uses TRBV2 and TRBJ1-1, with TRBD1 matching 9 bases. With V trimmed by 5 bases and J by 5 bases, 6 bases remained unmatched. The CDR3 covers 14 residues. Germline V gives CDR1 SNHLY, CDR2 FYNNEI. CDR3 bases: TGTGCCAGCAGTAGCGACAGGGGGAGGACTGAAGCTTTCTTT. Encoded protein: CASSSDRGRTEAFF.

V usage is TRBV15 and J usage is TRBJ2-3; D is ambiguous. Per germline, CDR1 LNHNV and CDR2 YYDKDF (reference sequence). V lost 3 bases to trimming and J lost 0 bases, with 4 bases between them. CDR3 length: 13 residues. CDR3 nucleotide sequence: TGTGCCACCAGCAGGGAGAGCACAGATACGCAGTATTTT. Protein: CATSRESTDTQYF. Based on the CDR3 plus reference TRBV15 and TRBJ2-3, the full variable domain is DAMVIQNPRYQVTQFGKPVTLSCSQTLNHNVMYWYQQKSSQAPKLLFHYYDKDFNNEADTPDNFQSRRPNTSFCFLDIRSPGLGDTAMYLCATSRESTDTQYFGPGTRLTVL.

V usage is TRBV5-1 and J usage is TRBJ2-2, with D perhaps matching TRBD1 (5 bases). Germline V lookup: CDR1 SGHRS, CDR2 YFSETQ. V lost 3 bases, J lost 4 bases, and 7 bases lay in between. This CDR3 has 13 residues. DNA of the CDR3: TGCGCCAGCAGCTACAGGAGCACCGGGGAGCTGTTTTTT. This encodes CASSYRSTGELFF.

CDR3 protein: CASSFGQGPYGYTF. DNA of the CDR3: TGTGCCAGCAGCTTTGGACAGGGTCCCTATGGCTACACCTTC. The chain uses TRBV5-4 and TRBJ1-2; 8 nucleotides agree with TRBD1. V dropped 2 bases and J dropped 4; count of bases not matched to a gene: 4. CDR3 size: 14 residues. The germline V gene has CDR1 SGHNT and CDR2 YYREEE (reference sequence).

In regard to this clone: Other DNA sequences in the same sample also yield this CDR3. The genes are TRBV19 and TRBJ1-1; no reliable D call. The CDR3 is 12 residues long. V was pared by 3 bases and J by 1 base, with 3 bases between. Germline lookup yields CDR1 LNHDA and CDR2 SQIVND (reference sequence). CDR3 in amino acids: CASSMANTEAFF. For the CDR3, the DNA is TGTGCCAGTAGTATGGCGAACACTGAAGCTTTCTTT.

The chain carries TRBV3-1 (or the pseudogene TRBV3-2) and TRBJ1-2; 8 nucleotides match TRBD1. V shed 5 bases, J shed 7 bases, and the junction held 12 bases outside the gene matches. Looked up from germline, CDR1 is LGHDT and CDR2 is YNNKEL (reference sequence). CDR3 length: 15 amino acids. This CDR3 reads CASSFRGQVMIGYTF. In nucleotides, the CDR3 is TGTGCCAGCAGCTTTCGGGGACAGGTAATGATTGGCTACACCTTC.

The rearrangement joins TRBV6-5 to TRBJ1-2, with 9 bases lining up with TRBD1. The CDR3 has 14 residues. In germline, CDR1 is MNHEY, CDR2 SVGAGI. V was pared by 7 bases and J by 4 bases, with 7 bases of the junction left unmatched. CDR3 DNA: TGTGCCAGCACCCGTGACAGGGGGACCTATGGCTACACCTTC. Encoded protein: CASTRDRGTYGYTF.

The chain employs TRBV9 and TRBJ1-2, with D possibly TRBD1 on 6 matching bases. The V gene lost 0 bases and the J gene lost 11 bases, with 11 bases spanning the gap. The CDR3 consists of 12 residues. CDR1 is SGDLS, CDR2 YYNGEE, per germline. The CDR3 bases are TGTGCCAGCAGCGTAGCCGGGGGGCAGTACACCTTC. Translated, it gives CASSVAGGQYTF.

This chain links TRBV9 with TRBJ2-7; TRBD1 might be the D (5 bases). CDR1 is SGDLS, CDR2 YYNGEE, per germline. V was trimmed by 0 bases and J by 4 bases, leaving 11 bases between them. The CDR3 covers 14 residues. CDR3 nucleotides: TGTGCCAGCAGCGTAGAGGCAGGGTGGTACGAGCAGTACTTC. Protein product: CASSVEAGWYEQYF.

V gene TRBV2 combines with J gene TRBJ2-3; possibly TRBD2 for D (7 bases). Germline V CDR1 and CDR2: SNHLY, FYNNEI. V lost 4 bases and J 0 bases, leaving 14 bases between the germline ends. The CDR3 is 16 amino acids. The CDR3 region is CASSGRGAHSTDTQYF. The CDR3 DNA reads as TGTGCCAGCAGTGGTCGGGGGGCCCATAGCACAGATACGCAGTATTTT.

The rearrangement links TRBV12-3 or TRBV12-4 to TRBJ1-1; 7 nucleotides agree with TRBD1. With V trimmed by 6 bases and J by 10 bases, 8 bases remained unmatched. The CDR3 is 12 residues long. CDR3 sequence: CASSLTGNPAFF. The CDR3 DNA reads as TGTGCCAGCAGCCTGACAGGGAATCCAGCTTTCTTT.

The chain has TRBV5-4 and TRBJ1-2; TRBD1 aligns across 9 bases. The V and J ends lost 5 bases and 3 bases, in that order; junction bases with no gene match: 11. Germline V gene sequence: CDR1 SGHNT, CDR2 YYREEE (reference sequence). The CDR3 totals 16 residues. CDR3 loop: CASRRPGQGLHYGYTF. The CDR3 DNA reads as TGTGCCAGCAGACGCCCGGGACAGGGTTTGCACTATGGCTACACCTTC.

The CDR3 loop is CASSTPGQGQDYEQYF. The DNA of the CDR3 is TGTGCCAGCAGCACCCCGGGGCAGGGACAGGATTACGAGCAGTACTTC. The J gene is TRBJ2-7, the V gene TRBV6-2 or TRBV6-3, with 8 nucleotides matching TRBD1. Germline CDR1 is MNHEY and CDR2 is SVGEGT. The length of the CDR3 is 16 residues. The V segment lost 6 bases and the J segment 4 bases; nucleotides outside the gene matches: 14.

This clone is a singleton in its sample. This sequence joins TRBV9 and TRBJ1-5, with 9 bases fitting TRBD1. V shed 3 bases and J 1 base; nucleotides not matched to a gene: 8. The CDR3 has 17 amino acids. CDR1 is SGDLS and CDR2 is YYNGEE in the germline V gene. The CDR3 DNA follows: TGTGCCAGCAGCGCCGGGGACAGGGTTGGCAGCAATCAGCCCCAGCATTTT. The encoded protein is CASSAGDRVGSNQPQHF.

The CDR3 spells CASSLSTTSSTEAFF. The CDR3 coding sequence is TGTGCCAGCAGTTTATCCACAACCTCCAGCACTGAAGCTTTCTTT. This sequence joins TRBV27 and TRBJ1-1; D ambiguous. V lost 0 bases to trimming and J lost 4 bases, with 12 bases between them. The CDR3 has 15 amino acids. Germline CDR1 MNHEY, CDR2 SMNVEV (reference sequence).

This sequence joins TRBV4-2 and TRBJ1-1; D is uncertain. Looked up from germline, CDR1 is LGHNA and CDR2 is YNFKEQ. Trimming pared 0 bases from V and 1 base from J, leaving 6 bases between. CDR3 length: 14 residues. The CDR3 DNA is TGTGCCAGCAGCCAAGATGCGAGGAACACTGAAGCTTTCTTT. It translates to CASSQDARNTEAFF.